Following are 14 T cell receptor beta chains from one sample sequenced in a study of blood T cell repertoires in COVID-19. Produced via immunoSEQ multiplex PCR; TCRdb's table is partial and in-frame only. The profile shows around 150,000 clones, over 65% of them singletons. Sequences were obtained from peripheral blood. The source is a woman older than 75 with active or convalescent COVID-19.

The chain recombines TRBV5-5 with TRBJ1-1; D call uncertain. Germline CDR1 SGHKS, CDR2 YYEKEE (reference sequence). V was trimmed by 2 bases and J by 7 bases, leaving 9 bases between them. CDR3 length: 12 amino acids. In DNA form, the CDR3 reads TGTGCCAGCAGCTTTTCGACTCATGAAGCTTTCTTT. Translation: CASSFSTHEAFF.

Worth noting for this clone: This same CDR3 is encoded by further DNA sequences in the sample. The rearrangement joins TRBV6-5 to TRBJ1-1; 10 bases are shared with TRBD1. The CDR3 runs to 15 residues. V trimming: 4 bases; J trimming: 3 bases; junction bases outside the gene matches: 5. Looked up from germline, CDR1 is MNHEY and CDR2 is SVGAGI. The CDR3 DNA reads TGTGCCAGCAGTTTGGGGACAGGGGCAGACACTGAAGCTTTCTTT. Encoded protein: CASSLGTGADTEAFF.

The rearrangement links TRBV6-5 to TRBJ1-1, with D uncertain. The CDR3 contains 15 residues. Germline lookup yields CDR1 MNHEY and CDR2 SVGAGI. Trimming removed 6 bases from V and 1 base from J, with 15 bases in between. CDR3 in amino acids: CASSMPGAGNTEAFF. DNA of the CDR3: TGTGCCAGCAGCATGCCAGGAGCGGGGAACACTGAAGCTTTCTTT.

The CDR3 DNA follows: TGTGCCAGCAAAACCCAGGGGAACACTGAAGCTTTCTTT. Its translation is CASKTQGNTEAFF. The chain couples TRBV12-3 or TRBV12-4 to TRBJ1-1, with D perhaps matching TRBD1 (5 bases). The CDR3 is 13 residues long. With 7 bases removed from V and 1 base from J, the gap between germline ends came to 10 bases.

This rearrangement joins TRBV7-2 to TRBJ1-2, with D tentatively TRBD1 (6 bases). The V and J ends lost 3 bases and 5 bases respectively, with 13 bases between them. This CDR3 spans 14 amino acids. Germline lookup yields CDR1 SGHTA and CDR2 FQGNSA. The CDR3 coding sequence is TGTGCCAGCAGCTTCGCGGGGGCCCAATATGGCTACACCTTC. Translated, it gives CASSFAGAQYGYTF.

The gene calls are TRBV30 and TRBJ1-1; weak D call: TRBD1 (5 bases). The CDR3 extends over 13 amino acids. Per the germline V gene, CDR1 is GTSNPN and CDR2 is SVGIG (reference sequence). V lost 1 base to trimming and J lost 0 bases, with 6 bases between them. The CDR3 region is CAWSGRVNTEAFF. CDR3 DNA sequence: TGTGCCTGGAGTGGCAGGGTGAACACTGAAGCTTTCTTT.

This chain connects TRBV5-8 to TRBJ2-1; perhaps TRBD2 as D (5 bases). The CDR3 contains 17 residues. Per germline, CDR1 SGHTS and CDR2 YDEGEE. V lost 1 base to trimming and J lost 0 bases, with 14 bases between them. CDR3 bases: TGTGCCAGCAGCTTGACCAGACTAACGGCCTCCTACAATGAGCAGTTCTTC. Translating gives CASSLTRLTASYNEQFF.

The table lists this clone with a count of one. The CDR3 protein is CASSPEYGGAVTQYF. In DNA, the CDR3 is TGTGCCAGCAGCCCGGAATACGGGGGGGCCGTAACGCAGTATTTT. The chain uses TRBV5-6 and TRBJ2-3, with 8 bases identical to TRBD2. The V and J ends lost 4 bases and 9 bases, in that order; junction bases with no gene match: 13. Germline values: CDR1 SGHDT, CDR2 YYEEEE. The CDR3 is 15 amino acids.

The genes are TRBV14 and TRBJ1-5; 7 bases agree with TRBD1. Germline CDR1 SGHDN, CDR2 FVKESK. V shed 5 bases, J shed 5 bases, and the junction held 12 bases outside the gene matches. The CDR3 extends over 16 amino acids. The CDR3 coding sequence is TGTGCCAGCAGCGAGGCCAAATACAGGGGCCATCAGCCCCAGCATTTT. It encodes CASSEAKYRGHQPQHF.

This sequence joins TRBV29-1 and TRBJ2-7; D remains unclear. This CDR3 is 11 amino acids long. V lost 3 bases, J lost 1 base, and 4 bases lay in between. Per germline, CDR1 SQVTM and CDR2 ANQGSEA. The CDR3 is CSVDISYEQYF. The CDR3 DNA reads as TGCAGCGTTGACATTTCCTACGAGCAGTACTTC.

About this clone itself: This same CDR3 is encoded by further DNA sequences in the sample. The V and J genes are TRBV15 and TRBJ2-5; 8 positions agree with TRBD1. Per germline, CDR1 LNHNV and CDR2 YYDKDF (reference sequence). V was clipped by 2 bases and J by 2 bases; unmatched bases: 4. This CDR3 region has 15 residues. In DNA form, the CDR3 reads TGTGCCACCAGCAGATCAGGGACAGGTCAAGAGACCCAGTACTTC. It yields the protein CATSRSGTGQETQYF.

CDR3 sequence: CASRKQGIRNTIYF. In DNA form, the CDR3 reads TGTGCCAGCAGAAAACAGGGGATTAGGAACACCATATATTTT. This chain connects TRBV2 to TRBJ1-3, with 7 bases fitting TRBD1. The J segment lost 7 bases and the V segment lost 6 bases, leaving 9 bases of the junction unmatched. In germline, CDR1 is SNHLY, CDR2 FYNNEI. This CDR3 is built from 14 residues.

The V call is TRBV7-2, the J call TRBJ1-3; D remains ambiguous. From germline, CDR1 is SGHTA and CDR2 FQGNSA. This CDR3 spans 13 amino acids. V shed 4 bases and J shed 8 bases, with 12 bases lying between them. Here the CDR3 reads CASSSQREDTIYF. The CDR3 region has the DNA TGTGCCAGCAGCTCCCAGCGGGAGGACACCATATATTTT.

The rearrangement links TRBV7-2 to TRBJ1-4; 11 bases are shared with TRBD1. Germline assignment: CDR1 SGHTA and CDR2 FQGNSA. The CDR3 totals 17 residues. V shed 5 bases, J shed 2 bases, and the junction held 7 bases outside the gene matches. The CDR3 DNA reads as TGTGCCAGCAGCCCAGTGGGACAGGGGGGTACTAATGAAAAACTGTTTTTT. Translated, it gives CASSPVGQGGTNEKLFF.